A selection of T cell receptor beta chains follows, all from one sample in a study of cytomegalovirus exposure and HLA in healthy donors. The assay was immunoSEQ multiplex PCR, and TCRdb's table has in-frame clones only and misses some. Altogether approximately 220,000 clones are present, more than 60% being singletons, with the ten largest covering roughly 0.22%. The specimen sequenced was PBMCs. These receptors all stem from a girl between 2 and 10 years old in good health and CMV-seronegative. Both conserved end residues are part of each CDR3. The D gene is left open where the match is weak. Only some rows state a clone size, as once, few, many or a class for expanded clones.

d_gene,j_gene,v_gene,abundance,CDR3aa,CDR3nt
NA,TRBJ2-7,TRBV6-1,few,CASSPVTNAYEQYF,TGTGCCAGCAGCCCCGTGACTAACGCCTACGAGCAGTACTTC
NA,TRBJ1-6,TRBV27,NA,CASSWEGQYNSPLHF,TGTGCCAGCAGTTGGGAGGGGCAATATAATTCACCCCTCCACTTT
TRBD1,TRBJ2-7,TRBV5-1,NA,CASSFTGGKAYEQYF,TGCGCCAGCAGCTTTACAGGGGGAAAGGCCTACGAGCAGTACTTC
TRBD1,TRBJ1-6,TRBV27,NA,CASSFTGGNNSPLHF,TGTGCCAGCAGTTTTACAGGGGGCAATAATTCACCCCTCCACTTT
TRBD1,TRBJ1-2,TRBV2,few,CASRAGGQGHGYTF,TGTGCCAGCAGGGCTGGCGGACAGGGACATGGCTACACCTTC
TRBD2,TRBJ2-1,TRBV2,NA,CASRAGVFNEQFF,TGTGCCAGCAGAGCGGGAGTTTTCAATGAGCAGTTCTTC
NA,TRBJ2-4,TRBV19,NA,CASSIVSAVKNIQYF,TGTGCCAGTAGTATAGTTTCAGCGGTCAAAAACATTCAGTACTTC
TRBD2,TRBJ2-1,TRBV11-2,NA,CASSRAGTKLIRNEQFF,TGTGCCAGCAGCCGAGCCGGGACTAAATTGATTCGGAATGAGCAGTTCTTC
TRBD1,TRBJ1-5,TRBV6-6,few,CASSRQGNQPQHF,TGTGCCAGCAGTAGACAGGGAAATCAGCCCCAGCATTTT
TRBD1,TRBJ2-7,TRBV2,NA,CASSWDRGAYEQYF,TGTGCCAGCAGTTGGGACAGGGGGGCCTACGAGCAGTACTTC
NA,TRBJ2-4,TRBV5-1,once,CASSPAPSGYIQYF,TGCGCCAGCAGCCCAGCCCCCAGCGGTTACATTCAGTACTTC
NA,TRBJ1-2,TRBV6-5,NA,CASSYNRGGYTF,TGTGCCAGCAGTTACAATCGAGGGGGCTACACCTTC
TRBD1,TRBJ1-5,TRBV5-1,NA,CASSTGGLYQPQHF,TGCGCCAGCAGCACAGGGGGCTTATATCAGCCCCAGCATTTT
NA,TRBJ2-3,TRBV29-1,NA,CSVGVGSAVDTQYF,TGCAGCGTTGGGGTCGGGAGTGCGGTAGATACGCAGTATTTT
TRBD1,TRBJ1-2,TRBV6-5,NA,CASSYGTGRYGYTF,TGTGCCAGCAGTTACGGGACAGGGCGCTATGGCTACACCTTC
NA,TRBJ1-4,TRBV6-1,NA,CASSARGGAEKLFF,TGTGCCAGCAGCGCAAGGGGGGGGGCTGAAAAACTGTTTTTT
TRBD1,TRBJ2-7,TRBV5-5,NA,CASSKPDRDVYEQYF,TGTGCCAGCAGCAAGCCTGACAGGGATGTCTACGAGCAGTACTTC
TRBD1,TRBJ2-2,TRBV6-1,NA,CASSEVDRVSGELFF,TGTGCCAGCAGTGAAGTGGACAGGGTATCGGGGGAGCTGTTTTTT
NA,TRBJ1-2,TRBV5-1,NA,CASSLEISYGCTF,TGCGCCAGCAGCCTAGAAATCAGCTATGGCTGCACCTTC
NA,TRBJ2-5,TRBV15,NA,CATSRDISPQYF,TGTGCCACCAGCAGAGATATCTCCCCCCAGTACTTC
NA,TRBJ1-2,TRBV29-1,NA,CSVIDTDYGYTF,TGCAGCGTGATCGACACGGACTATGGCTACACCTTC
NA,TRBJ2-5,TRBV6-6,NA,CASSSRGQTQYF,TGTGCCAGCAGTTCCAGGGGCCAGACCCAGTACTTC
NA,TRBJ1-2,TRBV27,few,CASSTIGGYGYTF,TGTGCCAGCAGTACAATAGGGGGCTATGGCTACACCTTC
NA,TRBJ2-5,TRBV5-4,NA,CASSLEETQYF,TGTGCCAGCAGCCTAGAAGAGACCCAGTACTTC
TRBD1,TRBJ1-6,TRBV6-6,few,CASIPGQDNSPLHF,TGTGCCAGCATCCCAGGACAGGACAATTCACCCCTCCACTTT
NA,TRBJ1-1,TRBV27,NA,CASISGGEAFF,TGTGCCAGCATTTCCGGGGGTGAAGCTTTCTTT